These T cell receptor beta chains were read from a single sample in a study of Graves' ophthalmopathy and Graves' hyperthyroidism. Each CDR3 protein gets one entry after TCRdb re-called the multiplex PCR reads with MiXCR. In the table there are 200,000 to 250,000 distinct CDR3 sequences, 20% to 25% of which are singletons. Sequenced input: peripheral blood. The source of these receptors is a woman aged 45-59 years with Graves' ophthalmopathy. Each CDR3 is given with its conserved first and last residue. A D gene is named only where the DNA matches it firmly. Part of the rows lack a size; the others show once, few, many or a class for expanded clones.

NA	TRBV7-2	many	TRBJ1-5	CASSLRWGAEQPQHF	TGTGCCAGCAGCTTACGATGGGGCGCAGAACAGCCCCAGCATTTT
NA	TRBV28	many	TRBJ2-7	CASSFGGSIYEQYF	TGTGCCAGCAGTTTCGGGGGATCGATCTACGAGCAGTACTTC
TRBD2	TRBV2	many	TRBJ2-1	CASRASGSGYNEQFF	TGTGCCAGCAGGGCTAGCGGGAGTGGGTACAATGAGCAGTTCTTC
NA	TRBV10-3	NA	TRBJ1-2	CAISRDRSYGYTF	TGTGCCATCAGTCGTGACAGGAGCTATGGCTACACCTTC
NA	TRBV7-2	NA	TRBJ1-5	CASSFHGQPQHF	TGTGCCAGCAGCTTCCATGGTCAGCCCCAGCATTTT
NA	TRBV18	NA	TRBJ2-7	CASSPSRDEQYF	TGTGCCAGCTCACCATCACGCGACGAGCAGTACTTC
TRBD1	TRBV20-1	many	TRBJ1-5	CSAYRGFSQPQHF	TGCAGTGCGTACAGGGGGTTCAGTCAGCCCCAGCATTTT
NA	TRBV4-1	NA	TRBJ2-7	CASSHNDRSSYEQYF	TGCGCCAGCAGCCATAACGACCGTAGCTCCTACGAGCAGTACTTC
NA	TRBV11-2	NA	TRBJ2-6	CASSLEGGSGANVLTF	TGTGCCAGCAGCTTAGAGGGGGGCTCTGGGGCCAACGTCCTGACTTTC
TRBD1	TRBV2	many	TRBJ2-7	CASLNPGTVYEQYF	TGTGCCAGCCTAAATCCCGGGACAGTCTACGAGCAGTACTTC
NA	TRBV28	many	TRBJ2-5	CASRRAGGGETQYF	TGTGCCAGCAGGCGGGCCGGAGGAGGGGAGACCCAGTACTTC
NA	TRBV24-1	NA	TRBJ2-2	CATSGVATGELFF	TGTGCCACCAGTGGTGTGGCCACCGGGGAGCTGTTTTTT
NA	TRBV20-1	NA	TRBJ1-6	CSARDQLNSPLHF	TGCAGTGCTAGAGATCAGCTAAATTCACCCCTCCACTTT
NA	TRBV7-8	many	TRBJ2-7	CASSIWAGTALAEQYF	TGTGCCAGCAGCATCTGGGCGGGGACAGCATTGGCCGAGCAGTACTTC
NA	TRBV18	few	TRBJ2-7	CASSPEGREQYF	TGTGCCAGCTCACCGGAGGGTCGCGAGCAGTACTTC
NA	TRBV28	many	TRBJ2-7	CASKPKPQGVLGYEQYF	TGTGCCAGCAAGCCGAAACCTCAGGGAGTTCTGGGCTACGAGCAGTACTTC
NA	TRBV14	many	TRBJ2-7	CASSPVSGPPYEQYF	TGTGCCAGCAGTCCCGTATCGGGACCCCCATACGAGCAGTACTTC
NA	TRBV6-5	NA	TRBJ2-7	CASSYEGEFEQYF	TGTGCCAGCAGTTACGAGGGGGAATTCGAGCAGTACTTC
NA	TRBV7-2	NA	TRBJ1-3	CASGRGGSGNTIYF	TGTGCCAGCGGGAGAGGGGGCTCTGGAAACACCATATATTTT
NA	TRBV18	few	TRBJ1-1	CASSPLDMNTEAFF	TGTGCCAGCTCACCCCTGGATATGAACACTGAAGCTTTCTTT
TRBD1	TRBV7-3	many	TRBJ2-7	CASSSGTGLGEQYF	TGTGCCAGCAGCTCCGGGACAGGGCTCGGCGAGCAGTACTTC
TRBD2	TRBV7-1	NA	TRBJ2-7	CASSSPRTSGRSGTYEQYF	TGTGCCAGCAGCTCTCCCCGGACTAGCGGGAGAAGCGGGACCTACGAGCAGTACTTC
NA	TRBV28	many	TRBJ2-7	CASRRPSYEQYF	TGTGCCAGCAGACGGCCCTCCTACGAGCAGTACTTC
TRBD1	TRBV2	many	TRBJ2-5	CASRYGQGPQETQYF	TGTGCCAGCAGATACGGACAGGGCCCCCAAGAGACCCAGTACTTC
NA	TRBV6-1	NA	TRBJ1-2	CASSGTTADGYTF	TGTGCCAGCAGTGGGACGACGGCTGATGGCTACACCTTC
TRBD2	TRBV27	many	TRBJ2-5	CASSSMDGRVGQETQYF	TGTGCCAGCAGTTCGATGGACGGGAGGGTAGGCCAAGAGACCCAGTACTTC
NA	TRBV4-1	many	TRBJ2-5	CASSQQTAYQETQYF	TGCGCCAGCAGCCAGCAGACAGCGTACCAAGAGACCCAGTACTTC
NA	TRBV7-2	NA	TRBJ1-1	CASSRRVGTEAFF	TGTGCCAGCAGCCGCAGGGTAGGCACTGAAGCTTTCTTT
TRBD1	TRBV2	NA	TRBJ1-2	CARTGGRYGYTF	TGTGCCAGGACAGGGGGCCGCTATGGCTACACCTTC
TRBD2	TRBV6-1	many	TRBJ2-7	CASSELGGLDEQYF	TGTGCCAGCAGTGAACTGGGAGGGCTTGACGAGCAGTACTTC
NA	TRBV6-1	many	TRBJ1-1	CASSSRGYSTEAFF	TGTGCCAGCAGCTCCCGCGGTTACAGCACTGAAGCTTTCTTT
TRBD2	TRBV7-7	many	TRBJ2-7	CASSLAASGGSYEQYF	TGTGCTAGCAGCTTAGCGGCTAGCGGGGGCTCCTACGAGCAGTACTTC
TRBD2	TRBV19	many	TRBJ2-5	CASSKLAGGPQETQYF	TGTGCCAGTAGTAAGCTAGCGGGAGGGCCTCAAGAGACCCAGTACTTC
TRBD1	TRBV20-1	many	TRBJ1-1	CSASWTGQEAFF	TGCAGTGCTAGTTGGACAGGGCAGGAAGCTTTCTTT
NA	TRBV19	many	TRBJ1-2	CASSGVQGQVGYTF	TGTGCCAGTAGTGGGGTTCAGGGACAAGTCGGCTACACCTTC
NA	TRBV20-1	NA	TRBJ1-2	CSALRGGYTF	TGCAGTGCTCTCCGGGGGGGCTACACCTTC